This T cell receptor beta chain was sequenced during a study of T-cell reconstitution after alpha-beta-depleted transplantation in children. Study-level findings and limits: Day-60 TCRbeta diversity that was high in some patients was derived from surviving recipient T cells and thymic progenitors. From newly produced T cells came most of the T-cell counts and diversity one year after transplant. Alpha-beta T cells present about two months after transplant were reported to originate from several hundred expanded graft clones.

V dropped 6 bases and J dropped 6 bases, with 12 bases sitting between them. This CDR3 comprises 12 residues. CDR1 LGHDT and CDR2 YNNKEL come from the germline V gene (reference sequence). To note about this clonotype: Its antigen is as yet unknown.

Construction of the TCRbeta library involved unique molecular identifiers. TCRdb recomputed calls from the PCR reads with MiXCR, one row per CDR3 protein. The sample has about 250,000 distinct CDR3 sequences, more than 20% seen once. This sequence originates from a female patient aged 2-9 years who had a stem cell transplant for congenital amegakaryocytic thrombocytopenia, so the T cells may come from the graft donor. The sequencing used PBMCs, mostly from graft donor cells, collected 360 days after TCRalphabeta/CD19-depleted stem cell transplant. V usage is TRBV3-1 and J usage is TRBJ2-7, with D possibly called TRBD1 or TRBD2 (5 bases each). The CDR3 DNA sequence: TGTGCCAGCAGGGGGACGCGACTCGAGCAGTACTTC. Amino acids: CASRGTRLEQYF.